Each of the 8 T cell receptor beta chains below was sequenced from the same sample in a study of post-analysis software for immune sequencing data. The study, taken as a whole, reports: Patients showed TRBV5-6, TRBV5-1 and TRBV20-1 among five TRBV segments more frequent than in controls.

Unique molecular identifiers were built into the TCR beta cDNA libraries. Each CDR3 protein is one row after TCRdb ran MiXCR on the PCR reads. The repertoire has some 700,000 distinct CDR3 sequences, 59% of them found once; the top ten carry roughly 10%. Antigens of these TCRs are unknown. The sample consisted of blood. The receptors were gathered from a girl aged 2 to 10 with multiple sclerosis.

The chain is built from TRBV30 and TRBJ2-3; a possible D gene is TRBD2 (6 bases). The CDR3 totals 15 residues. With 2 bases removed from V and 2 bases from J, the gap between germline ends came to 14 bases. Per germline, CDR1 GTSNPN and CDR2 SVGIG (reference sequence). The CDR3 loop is CAWSLLAGFTDTQYF. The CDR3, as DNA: TGTGCCTGGAGTCTACTAGCAGGCTTCACAGATACGCAGTATTTT.

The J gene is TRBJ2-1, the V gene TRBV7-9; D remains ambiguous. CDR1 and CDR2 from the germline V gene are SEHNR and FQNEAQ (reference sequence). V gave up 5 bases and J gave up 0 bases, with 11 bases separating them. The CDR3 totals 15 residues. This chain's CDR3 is CASSPRKSSYNEQFF. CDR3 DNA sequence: TGTGCCAGCAGCCCGCGGAAGAGCTCCTACAATGAGCAGTTCTTC.

This chain's CDR3 is CASSVAGTPLHF. CDR3 DNA: TGTGCCAGCAGTGTTGCAGGGACACCCCTCCACTTT. The chain uses TRBV6-2 or TRBV6-3 and TRBJ1-6; possibly TRBD1 for D (5 bases). Germline-derived CDR1 and CDR2 are MNHEY and SVGEGT. V was trimmed by 5 bases and J by 11 bases, leaving 10 bases between them. The CDR3 has 12 amino acids.

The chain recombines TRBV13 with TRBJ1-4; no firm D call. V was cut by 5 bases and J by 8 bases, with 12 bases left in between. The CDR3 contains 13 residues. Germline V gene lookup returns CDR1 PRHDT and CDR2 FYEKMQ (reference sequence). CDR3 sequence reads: CASSPPDGEKLFF. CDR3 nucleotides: TGTGCCAGCAGCCCCCCGGACGGGGAAAAACTGTTTTTT.

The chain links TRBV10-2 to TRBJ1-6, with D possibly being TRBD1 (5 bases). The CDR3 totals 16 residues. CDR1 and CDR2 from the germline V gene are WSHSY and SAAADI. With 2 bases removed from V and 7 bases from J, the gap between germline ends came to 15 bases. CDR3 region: CASSEVVGVGNSPLHF. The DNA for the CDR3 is TGCGCCAGCAGTGAGGTCGTAGGGGTTGGGAATTCACCCCTCCACTTT.

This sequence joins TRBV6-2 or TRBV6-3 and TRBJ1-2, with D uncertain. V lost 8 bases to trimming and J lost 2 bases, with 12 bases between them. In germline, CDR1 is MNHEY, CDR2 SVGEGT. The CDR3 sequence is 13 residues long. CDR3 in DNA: TGTGCCAGCTCGGAGTCACTCAACTATGGCTACACCTTC. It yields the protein CASSESLNYGYTF.

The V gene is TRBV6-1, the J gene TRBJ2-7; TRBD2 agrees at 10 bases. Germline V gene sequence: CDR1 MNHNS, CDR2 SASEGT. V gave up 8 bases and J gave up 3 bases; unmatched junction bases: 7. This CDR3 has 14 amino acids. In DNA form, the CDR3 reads TGTGCCAGCCTCGGAACTAGCGGGGTCTACGAGCAGTACTTC. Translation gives CASLGTSGVYEQYF.

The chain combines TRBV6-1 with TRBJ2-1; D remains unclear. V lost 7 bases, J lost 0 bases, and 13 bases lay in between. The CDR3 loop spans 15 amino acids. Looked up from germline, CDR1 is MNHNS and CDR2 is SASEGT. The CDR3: CASTPLPSSYNEQFF. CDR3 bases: TGTGCCAGCACCCCTCTGCCGAGCTCCTACAATGAGCAGTTCTTC.